This T cell receptor beta chain was identified in a study of regulatory T cells in long-lasting Graves disease. The CDR3 runs to 15 residues. Trimming cost V 1 base and J 5 bases; bases outside gene matches: 4. The V gene's germline CDR1 is SGHTA and CDR2 FQGNSA. Time point here: persistent/refractory GD, antithyroid drugs over 5 years with positive TRAb. Construction of the TCR library relied on RNA isolated from PBMCs. In this sample, this clonotype turned up a few times. Both iRepertoire HTBI primers and Arm-PCR of CDR3 regions were used to build the TCR beta libraries. Each CDR3 protein gets one entry after TCRdb re-called the multiplex PCR reads with MiXCR. The table lists 400,000 to 450,000 distinct CDR3 sequences, 20% to 25% of them singletons, with roughly 30% in the top ten.

The origin of this receptor is a female donor with Graves disease. Sequenced here: peripheral blood mononuclear cells (PBMCs), sampled when the disease was refractory, from a patient treated with antithyroid drugs. This chain links TRBV7-2 with TRBJ1-5; 8 positions match TRBD1. The CDR3 here is CASSLGQGAHQPQHF. The CDR3 region has the DNA TGTGCCAGCAGCTTAGGGCAGGGGGCCCATCAGCCCCAGCATTTT. The full variable domain, completed using reference TRBV7-2 and TRBJ1-5, is GAGVSQSPSNKVTEKGKDVELRCDPISGHTALYWYRQSLGQGLEFLIYFQGNSAPDKSGLPSDRFSAERTGGSVSTLTIQRTQQEDSAVYLCASSLGQGAHQPQHFGDGTRLSIL.